Below are 14 T cell receptor beta chains sequenced from a single sample in a study of T-cell memory formation after mild COVID-19. From the 5' RACE reads, TCRdb called clonotypes with MiXCR, one entry per CDR3 protein. The table has around 250,000 distinct CDR3 sequences, over 15% seen once. Material for sequencing was PBMCs or a T cell subset sorted from them (not recorded which). The origin of the receptors is a man aged 18 to 35 who had mild COVID-19 (a few samples of this study predate the infection). Cell type and time point are not known.

The chain couples TRBV14 to TRBJ2-2; D ambiguous. V lost 4 bases, J lost 6 bases, and 9 bases lay in between. Germline V CDR1 and CDR2: SGHDN, FVKESK. CDR3 size: 13 residues. The CDR3 sequence is CASSPMGSGELFF. CDR3 coding DNA: TGTGCCAGCAGCCCGATGGGCTCCGGGGAGCTGTTTTTT.

In this sample, this clonotype turned up a few times. This chain links TRBV6-2 or TRBV6-3 with TRBJ2-7; maybe TRBD1 (6 bases). The germline V gene has CDR1 MNHEY and CDR2 SVGEGT. Deletions cut 6 bases from V and 0 bases from J, with 15 bases between. CDR3 length: 15 residues. The CDR3 reads CASRPDSYSSYEQYV. The CDR3 DNA reads TGTGCCAGCAGACCGGACAGTTACAGCTCCTACGAGCAGTACGTC.

This clonotype came up a few times. This rearrangement joins TRBV7-9 to TRBJ1-5; 7 bases are shared with TRBD1. Germline CDR1 and CDR2: SEHNR and FQNEAQ (reference sequence). The J segment lost 4 bases and the V segment lost 0 bases, leaving 9 bases of the junction unmatched. This CDR3 spans 17 amino acids. The CDR3 loop is CASSLARGDSKNQPQHF. The DNA for the CDR3 is TGTGCCAGCAGCTTAGCGCGTGGGGACAGCAAAAATCAGCCCCAGCATTTT.

This clonotype was seen more than once but under ten times. The chain is built from TRBV5-1 and TRBJ1-1; D unclear. The germline gives CDR1 SGHRS, CDR2 YFSETQ. Trimming removed 1 base from V and 1 base from J, with 5 bases in between. This CDR3 has 13 residues. The DNA of the CDR3 is TGCGCCAGCAGCTTGCAGTGGAACACTGAAGCTTTCTTT. This encodes CASSLQWNTEAFF.

This clonotype was detected only a few times. The rearrangement links TRBV7-3 to TRBJ2-7; perhaps TRBD2 as D (6 bases). Trimming shortened V by 2 bases and J by 9 bases, and 11 bases separated the two germline ends. The CDR3 is 12 residues long. CDR1 is SGHTA, CDR2 FQGTGA, per germline. CDR3 coding DNA: TGTGCCAGCAGCTTAGCAGGCGGGGTGCAGTACGTC. It specifies CASSLAGGVQYV.

A few counts support this clonotype. The chain combines TRBV7-2 with TRBJ1-2, with D perhaps matching TRBD1 (5 bases). CDR3 length: 14 residues. Trimming shortened V by 0 bases and J by 2 bases, and 7 bases separated the two germline ends. The germline V gene encodes CDR1 SGHTA and CDR2 FQGNSA. In DNA, the CDR3 is TGTGCCAGCAGCTTAGCGTGGACAAACTATGGCTACACCTTC. It codes for CASSLAWTNYGYTF.

This chain links TRBV4-3 with TRBJ2-2; 12 bases fit TRBD2. The V gene's germline CDR1 is LGHNA and CDR2 YSLEER. Trimming at V came to 1 base and at J to 7 bases, leaving 4 bases not matched to a gene. This CDR3 comprises 16 residues. The CDR3 coding sequence is TGCGCCAGCAGCCAAGGACTAGCGGGGGCGTACGGGGAGCTGTTTTTT. Translation gives CASSQGLAGAYGELFF.

The sample holds many counts of this clonotype. In nucleotides, the CDR3 is TGCGCCAGCAGCTTGGAGGGCGATCAAGAGACCCAGTACTTC. Translated, it gives CASSLEGDQETQYF. This rearrangement joins TRBV5-1 to TRBJ2-5, with D unresolved. Between the trimmed V and J ends, which lost 0 bases and 2 bases, there was a span of 8 bases. The CDR3 totals 14 residues. The germline V gene has CDR1 SGHRS and CDR2 YFSETQ.

The chain links TRBV4-2 to TRBJ2-5; 8 bases agree with TRBD2. Trimming cost V 4 bases and J 2 bases; bases outside gene matches: 6. Germline V CDR1 and CDR2: LGHNA, YNFKEQ. The length of the CDR3 is 15 residues. This CDR3 reads CASSRGRGGQETQYF. The CDR3 coding sequence is TGTGCCAGCAGCCGCGGACGGGGGGGACAAGAGACCCAGTACTTC.

The rearrangement links TRBV4-1 to TRBJ2-3, with D tentatively TRBD2 (5 bases). Trimming stripped 3 bases from V and 3 bases from J, with 13 bases between. There are 15 residues in the CDR3. Germline lookup yields CDR1 MGHRA and CDR2 YSYEKL. The CDR3 DNA reads TGCGCCAGCAGCCACCAGGACTTGGGTACAGATACGCAGTATTTT. This sequence encodes CASSHQDLGTDTQYF.

There are a few counts of this clonotype. The chain uses TRBV6-6 and TRBJ2-3; D not resolved. Trimming stripped 3 bases from V and 1 base from J, with 8 bases between. CDR1 MNHNY and CDR2 SVGAGI come from the germline V gene (reference sequence). The CDR3 is 14 residues long. CDR3 region: CASSYRSGTDTQYF. CDR3 nucleotide sequence: TGTGCCAGCAGTTATAGATCGGGCACAGATACGCAGTATTTT.

The chain uses TRBV27 and TRBJ1-1; TRBD1 might be the D (5 bases). V shed 3 bases and J shed 5 bases, with 13 bases lying between them. The V gene's germline CDR1 is MNHEY and CDR2 SMNVEV (reference sequence). This CDR3 is built from 14 residues. In DNA form, the CDR3 reads TGTGCCAGCAGTTTCTTAGGGGAAGGGACTGAAGCTTTCTTT. Translation: CASSFLGEGTEAFF.

In this sample, this clonotype turned up a few times. The chain combines TRBV6-5 with TRBJ2-3; D tentatively fits TRBD1 or TRBD2 (5 bases each). The V and J ends lost 2 bases and 0 bases respectively, with 12 bases between them. The CDR3 spans 16 residues. The germline CDR1 and CDR2 sequences are MNHEY and SVGAGI. CDR3 sequence: CASSYAPGPSTDTQYF. Written as DNA, the CDR3 is TGTGCCAGCAGTTACGCCCCGGGACCTAGCACAGATACGCAGTATTTT.

This clonotype appeared a single time. This chain connects TRBV20-1 to TRBJ1-1; D remains unclear. CDR1 DFQATT and CDR2 SNEGSKA come from the germline V gene (reference sequence). Trimming left V 2 bases short and J 4 bases short, with 11 bases between. This CDR3 region has 13 residues. CDR3 sequence (DNA): TGCAGTGCTAGAACAGCGTTTCCCACTGAAGCTTTCTTT. Its protein product is CSARTAFPTEAFF.